This T cell receptor (beta chain) was sequenced in a study of shared clonotypes between healthy human individuals. V lost 0 bases, J lost 0 bases, and 18 bases lay in between. Looked up from germline, CDR1 is SGHRS and CDR2 is YFSETQ. This CDR3 comprises 18 residues. Approximately 30,000 T cell genomes, or 300 to 350 ng DNA, went into unsorted PBMC replicate PCRs. Sequencing was performed with immunoSEQ multiplex PCR; in TCRdb, only in-frame clones are kept and a portion is missing. The table shows about 500,000 clones, with approximately 77% occurring only once. Findings of the study overall: Among donors, the sharing of clonotypes was expected to be influenced by sequencing depth. Sampling included only blood; tissue repertoires likely differ.

This clone showed up just once. What it binds is unknown. Input material: PBMCs. The receptor comes from a woman aged 40 to 55 in good health. Some clones in this sample may be carry-over from other donors' samples. The chain couples TRBV5-1 to TRBJ1-2; D is perhaps TRBD1 (5 bases). In DNA form, the CDR3 reads TGCGCCAGCAGCTTGGCAAGTAGCAGGGCGGAATCTAACTATGGCTACACCTTC. Its translation: CASSLASSRAESNYGYTF.